This TCR beta chain was observed in a study of human T cells and chemical hapten exposure. Study details: A roughly 2 cm by roughly 2 cm inner upper arm patch received 2% DPC for sensitization. Patch tests put 0.01% DPC on the upper back, and the results were checked at 6 days. Study-level results: Expanded TCRs made up significantly more big CDR3 similarity clusters than controls did.

This clonotype was picked up many times. Its antigen is unknown. MiXCR, run by TCRdb on the RACE reads, gives a single entry per CDR3 protein. The table records some 84,000 distinct CDR3 sequences, 10% of them present only once. Time point: patch test 2, 6 weeks after DPC sensitization. This sample's treatment: therapeutic diphenylcyclopropenone sensitization with weekly scalp DPC. Germline loops: CDR1 MNHNS, CDR2 SASEGT. This CDR3 is 14 amino acids long. Trimming stripped 0 bases from V and 11 bases from J, with 16 bases between. The sequence was obtained from a woman in her forties or fifties with alopecia areata. Some clones in this sample may be carry-over from other donors' samples. V gene TRBV6-1 combines with J gene TRBJ1-1; no clear D gene. This sample comprised whole blood, obtained in connection with sensitization to the hapten diphenylcyclopropenone (DPC). This chain's CDR3 is CASSEALRQRRAFF. DNA of the CDR3: TGTGCCAGCAGTGAAGCGCTTCGGCAGAGGCGGGCTTTCTTT.